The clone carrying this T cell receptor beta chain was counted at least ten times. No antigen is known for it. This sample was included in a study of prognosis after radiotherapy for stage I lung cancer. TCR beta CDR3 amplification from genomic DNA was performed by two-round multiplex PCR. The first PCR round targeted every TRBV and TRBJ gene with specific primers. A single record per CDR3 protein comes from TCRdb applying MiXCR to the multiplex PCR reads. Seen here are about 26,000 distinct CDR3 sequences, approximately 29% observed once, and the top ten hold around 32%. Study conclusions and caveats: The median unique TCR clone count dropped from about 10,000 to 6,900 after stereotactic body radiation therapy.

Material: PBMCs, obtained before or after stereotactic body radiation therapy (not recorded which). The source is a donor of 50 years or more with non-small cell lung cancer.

The CDR3 loop reads CASSLRTGSMAEAFF. The CDR3 region has the DNA TGCGCCAGCAGCTTACGGACAGGGTCCATGGCTGAAGCTTTCTTT. V usage is TRBV5-1 and J usage is TRBJ1-1; 8 bases fit TRBD1. The CDR3 has 15 amino acids. Trimming took 2 bases from V and 6 from J; bases not matched to a gene: 9. Germline V gives CDR1 SGHRS, CDR2 YFSETQ.